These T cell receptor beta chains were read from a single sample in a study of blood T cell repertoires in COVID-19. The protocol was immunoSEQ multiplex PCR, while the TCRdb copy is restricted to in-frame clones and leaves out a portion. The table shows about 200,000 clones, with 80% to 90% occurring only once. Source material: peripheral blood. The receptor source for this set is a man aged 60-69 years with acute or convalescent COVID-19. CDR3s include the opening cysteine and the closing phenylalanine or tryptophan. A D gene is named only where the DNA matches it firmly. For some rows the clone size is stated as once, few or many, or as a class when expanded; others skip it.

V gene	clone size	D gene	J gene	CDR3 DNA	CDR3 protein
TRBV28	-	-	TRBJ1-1	TGTGCCAGCAGTTCCCATATGACAGACGGTGCTTTCTTT	CASSSHMTDGAFF
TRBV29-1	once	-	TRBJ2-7	TGCAGCGTTGAGCAGGACACCCCCTACGAGCAGTACTTC	CSVEQDTPYEQYF
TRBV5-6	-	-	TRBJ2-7	TGTGCCAGCAGCTTACAGGGTTACAACGAGCAGTACTTC	CASSLQGYNEQYF
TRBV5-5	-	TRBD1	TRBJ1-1	TGTGCCAGCAGCGGCGCGGGACAGGTACCGAACACTGAAGCTTTCTTT	CASSGAGQVPNTEAFF
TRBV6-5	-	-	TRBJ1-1	TGTGCCAGCACCAGTGGGGCCTTGAACACTGAAGCTTTCTTT	CASTSGALNTEAFF
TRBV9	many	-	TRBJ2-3	TGTGCCAGCAGCGTAGGGGGCGGGGGCACAGATACGCAGTATTTT	CASSVGGGGTDTQYF
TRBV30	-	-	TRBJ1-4	TGTGCCTGGAGGACTCCCGGTCGGGAAAAACTGTTTTTT	CAWRTPGREKLFF
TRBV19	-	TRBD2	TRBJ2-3	TGTGCCAGTAGTCCCGGGACTAGCAGACTAGGTGATACGCAGTATTTT	CASSPGTSRLGDTQYF
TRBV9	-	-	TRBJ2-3	TGTGCCAGCGGTGTGGCGGGATCAGATACGCAGTATTTT	CASGVAGSDTQYF
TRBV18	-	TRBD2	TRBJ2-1	TGTGCCAGCTCACCATCTAGCGGGAACAATGAGCAGTTCTTC	CASSPSSGNNEQFF
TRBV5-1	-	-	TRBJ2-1	TGCGCCAGCAGCGTGGCCGGAGTCTCCTACAATGAGCAGTTCTTC	CASSVAGVSYNEQFF